Listed below are T cell receptor beta chains from one sample, sequenced in a study of cytomegalovirus exposure and HLA in healthy donors. The repertoire was sequenced with immunoSEQ multiplex PCR; TCRdb's copy has only in-frame clones and lacks some. The data hold 150,000 to 200,000 clones, with around 77% observed a single time. Sequences were obtained from PBMCs. These TCRs come from a woman in her twenties or thirties in good health and CMV-seronegative. CDR3s include the opening cysteine and the closing phenylalanine or tryptophan. D genes are given only for firm matches. Clone sizes are given selectively: once, few, many, or a class where the clone is expanded.

j_call: TRBJ2-5
clone_size: .
cdr3_length: 13
d_call: .
v_call: TRBV19
cdr3_aa: CASSSFSQETQYF
cdr3_nt: TGTGCCAGTAGTTCTTTCAGTCAAGAGACCCAGTACTTC

j_call: TRBJ1-2
clone_size: .
cdr3_length: 14
d_call: .
v_call: TRBV4-2
cdr3_aa: CASSWDTPSQGYTF
cdr3_nt: TGTGCCAGCAGTTGGGACACACCAAGCCAGGGGTACACCTTC

j_call: TRBJ2-2
clone_size: .
cdr3_length: 18
d_call: .
v_call: TRBV5-1
cdr3_aa: CASSTVGAQATNTGELFF
cdr3_nt: TGCGCCAGCAGCACGGTGGGGGCACAGGCTACCAACACCGGGGAGCTGTTTTTT

j_call: TRBJ2-1
clone_size: .
cdr3_length: 15
d_call: TRBD2
v_call: TRBV11-3
cdr3_aa: CASSYDKAGLREQFF
cdr3_nt: TGTGCCAGCAGCTATGACAAAGCGGGGTTAAGGGAGCAGTTCTTC

j_call: TRBJ1-3
clone_size: .
cdr3_length: 19
d_call: .
v_call: TRBV2
cdr3_aa: CASSEAVVMGALSGNTIYF
cdr3_nt: TGTGCCAGCAGTGAAGCGGTAGTTATGGGGGCTCTCTCTGGAAACACCATATATTTT

j_call: TRBJ2-3
clone_size: .
cdr3_length: 11
d_call: .
v_call: TRBV30
cdr3_aa: CAWENPDTQYF
cdr3_nt: TGTGCCTGGGAGAACCCAGATACGCAGTATTTT

j_call: TRBJ1-5
clone_size: .
cdr3_length: 13
d_call: .
v_call: TRBV19
cdr3_aa: CASTRQINQPQHF
cdr3_nt: TGTGCCAGTACGAGGCAGATAAATCAGCCCCAGCATTTT

j_call: TRBJ2-5
clone_size: once
cdr3_length: 14
d_call: .
v_call: TRBV5-1
cdr3_aa: CASSLANSQETQYF
cdr3_nt: TGCGCCAGCAGCTTGGCCAACAGCCAAGAGACCCAGTACTTC

j_call: TRBJ1-1
clone_size: .
cdr3_length: 11
d_call: .
v_call: TRBV20-1
cdr3_aa: CSASGRIEAFF
cdr3_nt: TGCAGTGCTAGTGGCAGGATTGAAGCTTTCTTT

j_call: TRBJ1-6
clone_size: once
cdr3_length: 15
d_call: TRBD1
v_call: TRBV6-5
cdr3_aa: CASSYDGQGNSPLHF
cdr3_nt: TGTGCCAGCAGTTACGATGGACAGGGTAATTCACCCCTCCACTTT

j_call: TRBJ2-7
clone_size: .
cdr3_length: 14
d_call: TRBD2
v_call: TRBV15
cdr3_aa: CATSLAGEPYEQYF
cdr3_nt: TGTGCCACCAGTTTGGCGGGAGAACCCTACGAGCAGTACTTC

j_call: TRBJ1-2
clone_size: .
cdr3_length: 13
d_call: .
v_call: TRBV7-9
cdr3_aa: CASSYPDSLGYTF
cdr3_nt: TGTGCCAGCAGCTACCCGGACAGTTTGGGCTACACCTTC

j_call: TRBJ2-3
clone_size: .
cdr3_length: 19
d_call: .
v_call: TRBV11-3
cdr3_aa: CASSSGIKWAQGSTDTQYF
cdr3_nt: TGTGCCAGCAGCTCCGGAATCAAATGGGCGCAGGGTAGCACAGATACGCAGTATTTT

j_call: TRBJ1-2
clone_size: .
cdr3_length: 12
d_call: .
v_call: TRBV30
cdr3_aa: CAWSGSNYGYTF
cdr3_nt: TGTGCCTGGAGTGGCAGTAACTATGGCTACACCTTC

j_call: TRBJ2-3
clone_size: .
cdr3_length: 15
d_call: TRBD2
v_call: TRBV5-1
cdr3_aa: CASSGAGFSTDTQYF
cdr3_nt: TGCGCCAGTTCGGGAGCGGGGTTTAGCACAGATACGCAGTATTTT

j_call: TRBJ2-3
clone_size: .
cdr3_length: 16
d_call: TRBD1
v_call: TRBV5-1
cdr3_aa: CASSSPQGALTDTQYF
cdr3_nt: TGCGCCAGCAGCTCCCCTCAGGGGGCGTTGACAGATACGCAGTATTTT

j_call: TRBJ1-1
clone_size: .
cdr3_length: 13
d_call: .
v_call: TRBV27
cdr3_aa: CASSDSTNTEAFF
cdr3_nt: TGTGCCAGCAGTGACAGTACGAACACTGAAGCTTTCTTT

j_call: TRBJ2-3
clone_size: .
cdr3_length: 15
d_call: TRBD2
v_call: TRBV4-3
cdr3_aa: CASSQGLAGTGTQYF
cdr3_nt: TGCGCCAGCAGCCAGGGACTAGCGGGGACGGGCACGCAGTATTTT

j_call: TRBJ1-5
clone_size: .
cdr3_length: 15
d_call: .
v_call: TRBV18
cdr3_aa: CASSPQSGGDQPQHF
cdr3_nt: TGTGCCAGCTCACCACAGTCGGGGGGCGATCAGCCCCAGCATTTT

j_call: TRBJ1-1
clone_size: medium-sized
cdr3_length: 12
d_call: TRBD1
v_call: TRBV7-3
cdr3_aa: CASSGTGDEAFF
cdr3_nt: TGTGCCAGCAGCGGGACAGGGGATGAAGCTTTCTTT

j_call: TRBJ2-7
clone_size: .
cdr3_length: 14
d_call: .
v_call: TRBV4-2
cdr3_aa: CASSPGVNSYEQYF
cdr3_nt: TGTGCCAGCAGCCCAGGGGTTAACTCCTACGAGCAGTACTTC